The text below deals with one TCR beta chain. Its antigen is undetermined. The data were taken from a study of blood T cells in healthy people across ages. Study conclusions and caveats: Long-lived and aged donors differed, with more naive CD4+ cells and higher diversity in the long-lived.

Around 9.4 milliliters was the volume of peripheral blood drawn from each donor. At least 6 micrograms of total RNA were extracted per sample. Looked up from germline, CDR1 is SGHVS and CDR2 is FQNEAQ. This CDR3 has 16 amino acids. Primed by a sample-barcoded 5' primer and a J-beta primer mix, a second PCR proceeded for about 6 to 12 cycles. Samples each returned at least 2.5 million CDR3-containing paired-end reads. In TCRdb, the 5' RACE reads were re-called with MiXCR into one record per CDR3 protein. The table records roughly 680,000 distinct CDR3 sequences, approximately 52% of them present only once.

This sequence joins TRBV7-8 and TRBJ2-4; 11 bases are shared with TRBD2. Gene TRBJ2-7 matches the end of the DNA better, so the J call may be wrong. The source material was blood. The TCR comes from a woman over 75 in good health. DNA for the CDR3: TGTGCCAGCAGCTTCGGACTAGCGGGCGTAGGTTACGAGCAGTACTTC. It specifies CASSFGLAGVGYEQYF.